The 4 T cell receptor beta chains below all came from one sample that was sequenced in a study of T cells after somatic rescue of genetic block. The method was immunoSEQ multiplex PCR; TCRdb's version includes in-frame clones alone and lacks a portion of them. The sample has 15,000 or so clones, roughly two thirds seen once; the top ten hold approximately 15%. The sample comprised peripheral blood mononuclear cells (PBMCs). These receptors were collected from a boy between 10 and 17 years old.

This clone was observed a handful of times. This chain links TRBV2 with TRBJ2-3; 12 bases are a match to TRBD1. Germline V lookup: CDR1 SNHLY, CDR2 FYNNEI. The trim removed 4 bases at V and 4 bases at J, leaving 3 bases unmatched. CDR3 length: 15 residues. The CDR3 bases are TGTGCCAGCAGTGCGCGGGACAGGGGGCCAGATACGCAGTATTTT. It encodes CASSARDRGPDTQYF.

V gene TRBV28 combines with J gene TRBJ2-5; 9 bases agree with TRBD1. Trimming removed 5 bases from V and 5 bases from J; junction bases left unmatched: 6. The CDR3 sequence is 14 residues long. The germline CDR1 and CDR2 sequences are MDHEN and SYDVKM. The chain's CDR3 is CASSLSGQGETQYF. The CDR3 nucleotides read TGTGCCAGCAGTCTCTCCGGACAGGGGGAGACCCAGTACTTC.

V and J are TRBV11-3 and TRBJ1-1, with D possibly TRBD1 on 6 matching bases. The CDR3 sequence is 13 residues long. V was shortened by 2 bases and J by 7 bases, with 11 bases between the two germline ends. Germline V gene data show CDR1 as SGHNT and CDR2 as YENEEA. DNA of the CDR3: TGTGCCAGCAGCTTAAGTATGGACAGTGAAGCTTTCTTT. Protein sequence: CASSLSMDSEAFF.

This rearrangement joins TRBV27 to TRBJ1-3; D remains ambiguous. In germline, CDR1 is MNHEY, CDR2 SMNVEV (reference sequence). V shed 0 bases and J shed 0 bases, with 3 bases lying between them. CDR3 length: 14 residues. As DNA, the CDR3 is TGTGCCAGCAGTTTATCCTACTCTGGAAACACCATATATTTT. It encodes CASSLSYSGNTIYF.